The 27 T cell receptor beta chains listed next were all sequenced from one sample in a study of PD-L1 blockade in urothelial cancer. Method: immunoSEQ multiplex PCR; TCRdb's copy keeps in-frame clones and lacks some. The sample records about 29,000 clones, about 87% being singletons. The sample in question was PBMCs, obtained around atezolizumab (anti-PD-L1) treatment. The source of these receptors is a man aged 50-59 years with urothelial cancer.

This rearrangement joins TRBV5-1 to TRBJ1-1, with D maybe TRBD1 (5 bases). In germline, CDR1 is SGHRS, CDR2 YFSETQ. Between the trimmed V and J ends, which lost 4 bases and 11 bases, there was a span of 18 bases. The CDR3 totals 13 residues. The CDR3: CASSGGLGLMAFF. Written as DNA, the CDR3 is TGCGCCAGCAGCGGGGGACTGGGCCTTATGGCTTTCTTT.

The chain recombines TRBV5-1 with TRBJ1-5; 7 nucleotides line up with TRBD1. Germline-derived CDR1 and CDR2 are SGHRS and YFSETQ. The CDR3 consists of 15 residues. V dropped 4 bases and J dropped 0; count of bases not matched to a gene: 4. The CDR3 DNA sequence: TGCGCCAGCAGCCCGGGACAGCTTAGCAATCAGCCCCAGCATTTT. Protein sequence: CASSPGQLSNQPQHF.

The chain joins TRBV10-2 to TRBJ1-3, with D possibly matching TRBD1 (5 bases). CDR3 length: 15 residues. The germline CDR1 and CDR2 sequences are WSHSY and SAAADI. Trimming took 2 bases from V and 3 from J, leaving 11 bases between them. In nucleotides, the CDR3 is TGCGCCAGCAGTGAGGACCGGCAGGGTGGAAACACCATATATTTT. Protein: CASSEDRQGGNTIYF.

The chain has TRBV6-6 and TRBJ1-1; the D gene is possibly TRBD1 (6 bases). Germline values: CDR1 MNHNY, CDR2 SVGAGI (reference sequence). V gave up 7 bases and J gave up 6 bases, with 15 bases separating them. The CDR3 sequence is 13 residues long. CDR3 in amino acids: CASTPAQGPEAFF. The CDR3 DNA sequence: TGTGCCAGCACACCGGCACAGGGTCCTGAAGCTTTCTTT.

The chain is built from TRBV6-5 and TRBJ2-7; 10 bases are a match to TRBD1. The CDR3 contains 15 residues. V was pared by 6 bases and J by 3 bases, with 8 bases of the junction left unmatched. Germline V gene data show CDR1 as MNHEY and CDR2 as SVGAGI. Here the CDR3 reads CASRDAGQGIYEQYF. The CDR3 DNA sequence: TGTGCCAGCAGGGACGCGGGACAGGGGATCTACGAGCAGTACTTC.

The V and J genes are TRBV4-2 and TRBJ2-1; 13 nucleotides agree with TRBD2. CDR3 size: 17 residues. Trimming cost V 5 bases and J 3 bases; bases outside gene matches: 7. Germline V gene sequence: CDR1 LGHNA, CDR2 YNFKEQ. The CDR3 DNA is TGTGCCAGCAGCGCCCCACTAGCGGGGGGGCACTACAATGAGCAGTTCTTC. It codes for CASSAPLAGGHYNEQFF.

This rearrangement joins TRBV11-2 to TRBJ2-3, with 7 nucleotides matching TRBD1. Looked up from germline, CDR1 is SGHAT and CDR2 is FQNNGV. The CDR3 extends over 14 amino acids. The V segment lost 5 bases and the J segment 6 bases; nucleotides outside the gene matches: 8. The DNA of the CDR3 is TGTGCCAGCAGCCCGAGACAGGGCCTGGATACGCAGTATTTT. Amino acid sequence: CASSPRQGLDTQYF.

This clone was picked up a small number of times. A read error may produce the germline difference seen at one junction end. V usage is TRBV7-2 and J usage is TRBJ2-7; 12 positions match TRBD2. The CDR3 consists of 13 residues. Germline values: CDR1 SGHTA, CDR2 FQGNSA. DNA for the CDR3: TGTGCCAGCAGCGAGACTAGCGGGGGACTTTTACACTTC. It codes for CASSETSGGLLHF.

This clone is a singleton in its sample. V gene TRBV19 combines with J gene TRBJ1-2, with TRBD1 matching 7 bases. The CDR3 contains 15 residues. J lost 0 bases, V lost 4 bases, and 5 bases had no gene match. Germline CDR1 reads LNHDA; CDR2 reads SQIVND (reference sequence). The CDR3 DNA reads as TGTGCCAGTAGTACCACGACAGGGACTAACTATGGCTACACCTTC. It is translated as CASSTTTGTNYGYTF.

The rearrangement uses TRBV28 and TRBJ2-1; possibly TRBD1 for D (5 bases). Trimming pared 3 bases from V and 6 bases from J, leaving 6 bases between. This CDR3 is 12 amino acids long. Germline V gene lookup returns CDR1 MDHEN and CDR2 SYDVKM. The CDR3 bases are TGTGCCAGCAGTTTTCAGGGCAATGAGCAGTTCTTC. Protein: CASSFQGNEQFF. Full variable domain (remainder filled in from reference TRBV28 and TRBJ2-1): DVKVTQSSRYLVKRTGEKVFLECVQDMDHENMFWYRQDPGLGLRLIYFSYDVKMKEKGDIPEGYSVSREKKERFSLILESASTNQTSMYLCASSFQGNEQFFGPGTRLTVL.

This chain connects TRBV14 to TRBJ1-1, with D tentatively TRBD1 (6 bases). This CDR3 has 15 residues. Trimming took off 0 bases at V and 6 bases at J, with 14 bases between the two ends. The V gene's germline CDR1 is SGHDN and CDR2 FVKESK. CDR3 residues: CASSQDPQGLAEAFF. DNA of the CDR3: TGTGCCAGCAGCCAAGACCCCCAGGGGCTAGCTGAAGCTTTCTTT.

The chain links TRBV30 to TRBJ2-3; the D gene is possibly TRBD1 (6 bases). V was trimmed by 2 bases and J by 4 bases, leaving 10 bases between them. From germline, CDR1 is GTSNPN and CDR2 SVGIG (reference sequence). The CDR3 totals 13 residues. DNA for the CDR3: TGTGCCTGGAGTAGTACAGGGCCAGATACGCAGTATTTT. It is translated as CAWSSTGPDTQYF. The full variable domain, rest sourced from reference TRBV30 and TRBJ2-3, is SQTIHQWPATLVQPVGSPLSLECTVEGTSNPNLYWYRQAAGRGLQLLFYSVGIGQISSEVPQNLSASRPQDRQFILSSKKLLLSDSGFYLCAWSSTGPDTQYFGPGTRLTVL.

V and J are TRBV19 and TRBJ1-4, with TRBD1 matching 8 bases. The junction had 10 bases not matched to a gene; V was cut back by 9 bases and J by 4 bases. Germline V CDR1 and CDR2: LNHDA, SQIVND (reference sequence). This CDR3 is built from 15 residues. In nucleotides, the CDR3 is TGTGCCAGCCTACCCACGACAGGGGTTAATGAAAAACTGTTTTTT. It encodes CASLPTTGVNEKLFF.

Only one count was recorded for this clone. This sequence joins TRBV5-1 and TRBJ2-5; 8 nucleotides match TRBD1. The germline CDR1 and CDR2 sequences are SGHRS and YFSETQ. The CDR3 covers 15 residues. V lost 3 bases and J lost 1; bases outside the gene matches: 5. Here the CDR3 reads CASSSPDRVQETQYF. The CDR3 DNA is TGCGCCAGCAGCTCCCCGGACAGGGTCCAAGAGACCCAGTACTTC.

This clone was seen more than once but under ten times. The chain links TRBV27 to TRBJ1-6; 12 bases map to TRBD1. The CDR3 length is 20 residues. The germline V gene has CDR1 MNHEY and CDR2 SMNVEV (reference sequence). Losses at the gene ends were 4 bases for V and 5 bases for J; bases not matched to a gene: 15. The CDR3 spells CASSSMGGTGGLGNNSPLHF. CDR3 coding DNA: TGTGCCAGCAGTTCCATGGGTGGGACAGGGGGCTTGGGGAATAATTCACCCCTCCACTTT.

The chain carries TRBV15 and TRBJ2-1; the match to TRBD2 covers 14 bases. The CDR3 is 15 amino acids. V was pared by 5 bases and J by 9 bases, with 6 bases of the junction left unmatched. The germline V gene has CDR1 LNHNV and CDR2 YYDKDF (reference sequence). CDR3 coding DNA: TGTGCCACCAGCGGCGGACTAGCGGGAGGAGGTGAGCAGTTCTTC. This sequence encodes CATSGGLAGGGEQFF.

This clone was found once. The chain recombines TRBV30 with TRBJ2-7; TRBD1 matches 7 bases. V shed 5 bases and J 5 bases; nucleotides not matched to a gene: 9. Germline V gene sequence: CDR1 GTSNPN, CDR2 SVGIG (reference sequence). CDR3 length: 13 residues. CDR3 nucleotides: TGTGCCTGGGGGAGACAGGGCTTGGACGAGCAGTACTTC. Translating it yields CAWGRQGLDEQYF.

CDR3 residues: CASSAEQGAGETQYF. Here the CDR3 DNA reads TGTGCCAGCAGCGCAGAGCAGGGGGCTGGGGAGACCCAGTACTTC. V gene TRBV7-9 combines with J gene TRBJ2-5, with 8 bases that match TRBD1. The CDR3 loop spans 15 amino acids. Per germline, CDR1 SEHNR and CDR2 FQNEAQ (reference sequence). V was clipped by 5 bases and J by 5 bases; unmatched bases: 10.

This chain links TRBV10-1 with TRBJ1-1; maybe TRBD1 (5 bases). V lost 4 bases to trimming and J lost 0 bases, with 18 bases between them. Germline loops: CDR1 WNHNN, CDR2 SYGVQD (reference sequence). The CDR3 length is 17 residues. DNA of the CDR3: TGCGCCAGCAGTGGTTCCCGTGGGGCCGGGCTGAACACTGAAGCTTTCTTT. Translated, it gives CASSGSRGAGLNTEAFF.

The chain combines TRBV5-1 with TRBJ1-6; 9 nucleotides match TRBD1. The V gene's germline CDR1 is SGHRS and CDR2 YFSETQ. The ends lost 0 bases at V and 4 bases at J; junction bases unmatched: 2. The CDR3 has 16 amino acids. The CDR3 DNA reads as TGCGCCAGCAGCTTGGAGGGACAGGGTTATAATTCACCCCTCCACTTT. It yields the protein CASSLEGQGYNSPLHF. The full variable domain, its missing parts supplied by reference TRBV5-1 and TRBJ1-6, is KAGVTQTPRYLIKTRGQQVTLSCSPISGHRSVSWYQQTPGQGLQFLFEYFSETQRNKGNFPGRFSGRQFSNSRSEMNVSTLELGDSALYLCASSLEGQGYNSPLHFGNGTRLTVT.

The rearrangement joins TRBV9 to TRBJ2-1; 9 positions agree with TRBD1. This CDR3 comprises 17 residues. Losses at the gene ends were 3 bases for V and 8 bases for J; bases not matched to a gene: 15. In germline, CDR1 is SGDLS, CDR2 YYNGEE. The CDR3 loop reads CASSEHYGGQGNHEQFF. Here the CDR3 DNA reads TGTGCCAGCAGCGAACATTATGGGGGACAGGGTAACCATGAGCAGTTCTTC.

The V gene is TRBV10-2, the J gene TRBJ1-6, with a possible D match to TRBD1 (6 bases). CDR1 is WSHSY, CDR2 SAAADI, per germline. This CDR3 is 15 amino acids long. Trimming pared 6 bases from V and 6 bases from J, leaving 15 bases between. DNA of the CDR3: TGCGCCAGCAGCGTAGGGACAATCGGTAATTCACCCCTCCACTTT. Translating it yields CASSVGTIGNSPLHF.

This clone occurred once. The V call is TRBV7-6, the J call TRBJ2-5, with 7 bases matching TRBD2. V was pared by 0 bases and J by 4 bases, with 5 bases of the junction left unmatched. The CDR3 is 15 amino acids. Germline CDR1 reads SGHVS; CDR2 reads FNYEAQ. In DNA form, the CDR3 reads TGTGCCAGCAGCTTAGCGGGGGGGGTCCCAGAGACCCAGTACTTC. Translated, it gives CASSLAGGVPETQYF.

This clone was seen a single time. V is TRBV27 and J is TRBJ1-1, with D unclear. V was trimmed by 3 bases and J by 5 bases, leaving 10 bases between them. Germline values: CDR1 MNHEY, CDR2 SMNVEV (reference sequence). The CDR3 is 13 amino acids. CDR3 sequence (DNA): TGTGCCAGCAGTTTGGCCAGAGGGACTGAAGCTTTCTTT. This encodes CASSLARGTEAFF.

This clone was seen only a few times. J is TRBJ2-7 and V is TRBV11-2; D not resolved. The CDR3 has 12 amino acids. Trimming removed 5 bases from V and 6 bases from J, with 11 bases in between. The germline V gene encodes CDR1 SGHAT and CDR2 FQNNGV. The CDR3 nucleotides read TGTGCCAGCAGCCTTCTAAGCTCCGAGCAGTACTTC. Translated, it gives CASSLLSSEQYF.

The chain is built from TRBV18 and TRBJ1-2; 7 positions match TRBD1. Germline V lookup: CDR1 KGHSH, CDR2 LQKENI. The CDR3 is 15 amino acids. With V trimmed by 6 bases and J by 0 bases, 7 bases remained unmatched. The CDR3: CASSPLGQANYGYTF. Here the CDR3 DNA reads TGTGCCAGCTCGCCGTTAGGACAGGCTAACTATGGCTACACCTTC.

The chain joins TRBV4-2 to TRBJ1-6; no firm D call. This CDR3 has 20 residues. CDR1 LGHNA and CDR2 YNFKEQ come from the germline V gene. V shed 1 base and J shed 0 bases, with 19 bases lying between them. The CDR3 DNA follows: TGTGCCAGCAGCCAAGCGCCGGGAAAAGGGCGTGGCTCCTATAATTCACCCCTCCACTTT. This gives the protein CASSQAPGKGRGSYNSPLHF.